The 4 T cell receptor beta chains in this list originate from one sample, sequenced in a study of CD8+CD57+ T cells in acquired aplastic anemia. The template used for profiling TCR beta VDJ and CDR3 was genomic DNA. TCRdb re-analysed the reads in MiXCR, keeping a single row per CDR3 protein. The data show some 220,000 distinct CDR3 sequences, approximately 35% seen once. Source material: sorted CD4+, CD8+, or CD8+CD57+ T cells (not recorded which) from PBMCs. The receptors were sampled from a human donor in good health, serving as a control.

This clonotype was detected many times. The chain uses TRBV7-6 and TRBJ2-5; D is uncertain. This CDR3 has 9 residues. Deletions cut 9 bases from V and 9 bases from J, with 8 bases between. Per germline, CDR1 SGHVS and CDR2 FNYEAQ. The CDR3 DNA is TGTGCCAGTTCAAAGCCCCAGTACTTC. This sequence encodes CASSKPQYF.

V gene TRBV20-1 combines with J gene TRBJ2-2; the D gene is possibly TRBD2 (6 bases). CDR3 length: 15 amino acids. Trimming shortened V by 6 bases and J by 2 bases, and 16 bases separated the two germline ends. The germline V gene has CDR1 DFQATT and CDR2 SNEGSKA (reference sequence). CDR3 residues: CSAPIRDLNTGELFF. Written as DNA, the CDR3 is TGCAGTGCGCCTATCCGGGACTTAAACACCGGGGAGCTGTTTTTT.

About this clonotype itself: A much larger clone is a single base away; this may be a read error. The DNA of the CDR3 is TGTGCCAGCGGCTTAGTCCCAGGCCTTACTAATCAGCCCCAGCATTTT. This gives the protein CASGLVPGLTNQPQHF. The genes are TRBV11-2 and TRBJ1-5; no definite D call. Germline CDR1 SGHAT, CDR2 FQNNGV. This CDR3 has 16 amino acids.

Only a few counts were recorded for this clonotype. The chain combines TRBV9 with TRBJ1-1; D not resolved. CDR1 is SGDLS and CDR2 is YYNGEE in the germline V gene. The CDR3 runs to 13 residues. V was shortened by 0 bases and J by 8 bases, with 11 bases between the two germline ends. The CDR3 DNA is TGTGCCAGCAGCGTAGTGCCGGGTGGGGAAGCTTTCTTT. It encodes CASSVVPGGEAFF.